This T cell receptor (beta chain) appears in the sequencing data of a study of CD8 T cells in Susac syndrome. General study results and limits: No clonal expansion appeared among CD4+ T cells in Susac patients.

Random hexamers were used to reverse transcribe roughly 0.45 to 1 ug of RNA. The CDR3 of TCR beta was amplified by immunoSEQ multiplex PCR across 54 Vbeta and 13 Jbeta. Via MiXCR, TCRdb re-called the immunoSEQ multiplex PCR reads, giving one row per CDR3 protein. This table holds roughly 130,000 distinct CDR3 sequences, roughly 95% found once. The count of this clonotype is one. The antigen is undetermined. CD8+ and CD4+ T cells were negatively isolated; TEMRA cells were FACS-enriched. Germline assignment: CDR1 SQVTM and CDR2 ANQGSEA. Trimming stripped 3 bases from V and 2 bases from J, with 7 bases between. The CDR3 consists of 12 residues.

The receptor was derived from a human donor with Susac syndrome. The chain joins TRBV29-1 to TRBJ1-2; D uncertain. The sample taken for sequencing was CD4+ T cells from PBMCs. CDR3 in amino acids: CSVDGQNYGYTF. The DNA for the CDR3 is TGCAGCGTTGACGGCCAGAACTATGGCTACACCTTC.